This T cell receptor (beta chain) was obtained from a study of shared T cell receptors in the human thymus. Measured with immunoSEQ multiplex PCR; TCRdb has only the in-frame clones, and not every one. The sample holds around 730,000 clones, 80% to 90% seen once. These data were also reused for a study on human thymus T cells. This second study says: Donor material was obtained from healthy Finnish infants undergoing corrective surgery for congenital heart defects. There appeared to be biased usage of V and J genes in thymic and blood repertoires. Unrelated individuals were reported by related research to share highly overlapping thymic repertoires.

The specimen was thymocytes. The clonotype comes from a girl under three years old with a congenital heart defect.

DNA for the CDR3: TGTGCCAGCAGCTTGGCCGACAGTAACACTGAAGCTTTCTTT. This gives the protein CASSLADSNTEAFF. The rearrangement joins TRBV5-6 to TRBJ1-1, with D perhaps TRBD1 (5 bases). CDR3 length: 14 amino acids. V lost 0 bases, J lost 2 bases, and 8 bases lay in between. Germline V gene lookup returns CDR1 SGHDT and CDR2 YYEEEE.